The 17 T cell receptor beta chains below all came from one sample that was sequenced in a study of shared clonotypes between healthy human individuals. The repertoire was sequenced with immunoSEQ multiplex PCR; TCRdb's copy has only in-frame clones and lacks some. The profile shows fewer than 2.5 million clones, 80% to 95% of them singletons. The sample consisted of naive CD4+ T cells from PBMCs. The sample's subset: CD45RA+ positively selected. Every receptor here comes from a man aged 18 to 30 in good health. Some clones in this sample may be carry-over from other donors' samples.

This chain uses TRBV9 with TRBJ2-3; 11 bases line up with TRBD2. This CDR3 is 15 amino acids long. The V gene end was trimmed by 4 bases and the J gene end by 1 base; junction bases not matched to a gene: 2. Germline CDR1 and CDR2: SGDLS and YYNGEE. In nucleotides, the CDR3 is TGTGCCAGCAGCATTAGCGGGAGGGGCACAGATACGCAGTATTTT. This codes for CASSISGRGTDTQYF.

In this sample, this clone turned up once. The chain employs TRBV7-9 and TRBJ2-2; 14 bases are a match to TRBD2. The V and J ends lost 6 bases and 1 base, in that order; junction bases with no gene match: 7. This CDR3 spans 18 amino acids. The germline gives CDR1 SEHNR, CDR2 FQNEAQ (reference sequence). The CDR3 DNA sequence: TGTGCCAGCAGGCGGGGACTAGCGGGAGCCAAGAACACCGGGGAGCTGTTTTTT. Amino acid sequence: CASRRGLAGAKNTGELFF.

V is TRBV7-2 and J is TRBJ2-7; TRBD1 might be the D (6 bases). V was shortened by 5 bases and J by 6 bases, with 11 bases between the two germline ends. From germline, CDR1 is SGHTA and CDR2 FQGNSA. This CDR3 has 12 amino acids. The CDR3 sequence is CASSQQGIEQYF. The CDR3 region has the DNA TGTGCCAGCAGCCAACAGGGAATCGAGCAGTACTTC. The full variable domain, rest sourced from reference TRBV7-2 and TRBJ2-7, is GAGVSQSPSNKVTEKGKDVELRCDPISGHTALYWYRQSLGQGLEFLIYFQGNSAPDKSGLPSDRFSAERTGGSVSTLTIQRTQQEDSAVYLCASSQQGIEQYFGPGTRLTVT.

This rearrangement joins TRBV25-1 to TRBJ2-5; unclear D gene. The CDR3 length is 14 residues. Trimming removed 3 bases at V and 2 bases at J, with 10 bases between. CDR1 and CDR2 from the germline V gene are MGHDK and SYGVNS. Written as DNA, the CDR3 is TGTGCCAGCAGTGACGGGCTGACACAAGAGACCCAGTACTTC. Residues: CASSDGLTQETQYF.

The CDR3 DNA reads as TGTGCCAGCAGTTTAATAGCGGGGCAAGAGACCCAGTACTTC. This encodes CASSLIAGQETQYF. This sequence joins TRBV28 and TRBJ2-5; 8 nucleotides agree with TRBD2. After removal of 2 bases from V and 2 bases from J, the junction contained 1 base not matched to a gene. Germline values: CDR1 MDHEN, CDR2 SYDVKM. The CDR3 is 14 residues long.

This clone appeared a single time. This chain uses TRBV2 with TRBJ2-7; no reliable D call. Germline lookup yields CDR1 SNHLY and CDR2 FYNNEI. The CDR3 totals 13 residues. V lost 6 bases and J 2 bases, leaving 11 bases between the germline ends. The CDR3 loop is CASSAPDTYEQYF. CDR3 nucleotide sequence: TGTGCCAGCAGCGCACCCGATACCTACGAGCAGTACTTC.

The V and J genes are TRBV15 and TRBJ1-1, with 7 bases aligning to TRBD1. V lost 4 bases and J lost 3; bases outside the gene matches: 5. This CDR3 has 14 amino acids. Per germline, CDR1 LNHNV and CDR2 YYDKDF (reference sequence). CDR3 region: CATSTRTGYTEAFF. CDR3 coding DNA: TGTGCCACCAGCACCCGGACAGGATACACTGAAGCTTTCTTT.

V and J are TRBV6-1 and TRBJ2-2; D is undetermined. Trimming shortened V by 2 bases and J by 1 base, and 8 bases separated the two germline ends. This CDR3 has 15 residues. Germline V gene data show CDR1 as MNHNS and CDR2 as SASEGT. This chain's CDR3 is CASSENGRNTGELFF. Here the CDR3 DNA reads TGTGCCAGCAGTGAAAACGGCCGGAACACCGGGGAGCTGTTTTTT.

The chain recombines TRBV5-1 with TRBJ1-2; 8 bases fit TRBD1. Germline trimming cut 4 bases from V and 4 bases from J; bases unmatched to any gene: 9. This CDR3 comprises 15 residues. Germline V gene data show CDR1 as SGHRS and CDR2 as YFSETQ. CDR3 in amino acids: CASSGSRQGSYGYTF. The CDR3 coding sequence is TGCGCCAGCAGCGGAAGCCGACAGGGGAGCTATGGCTACACCTTC.

The chain joins TRBV6-4 to TRBJ2-6; possibly TRBD1 for D (6 bases). Trimming pared 3 bases from V and 0 bases from J, leaving 9 bases between. The V gene's germline CDR1 is MRHNA and CDR2 SNTAGT. The CDR3 extends over 16 amino acids. The CDR3 DNA is TGTGCCAGCAGTGAACAGGGTTTCTCTGGGGCCAACGTCCTGACTTTC. This translates into CASSEQGFSGANVLTF.

This chain joins TRBV2 and TRBJ2-7; 7 bases are a match to TRBD1. This CDR3 is 14 amino acids long. Looked up from germline, CDR1 is SNHLY and CDR2 is FYNNEI. Germline trimming cut 8 bases from V and 1 base from J; bases unmatched to any gene: 8. CDR3 nucleotides: TGTGCCAGCTCCTCCAGGGACAGATCCTACGAGCAGTACTTC. It translates to CASSSRDRSYEQYF.

This clone was picked up one time. V usage is TRBV7-2 and J usage is TRBJ2-3; TRBD2 might be the D (6 bases). The germline V gene encodes CDR1 SGHTA and CDR2 FQGNSA. With 2 bases removed from V and 6 bases from J, the gap between germline ends came to 15 bases. The CDR3 runs 15 residues. The CDR3 DNA reads TGTGCCAGCAGCTTAAATCCCCTCGGAGGGGATACGCAGTATTTT. Encoded protein: CASSLNPLGGDTQYF.

The V and J genes are TRBV30 and TRBJ1-5; 8 bases agree with TRBD1. Germline CDR1 reads GTSNPN; CDR2 reads SVGIG (reference sequence). J gave up 3 bases and V 2 bases, and 6 bases lay outside the gene matches. There are 15 residues in the CDR3. CDR3 protein: CAWSRGQAFNQPQHF. The DNA for the CDR3 is TGTGCCTGGAGTAGGGGACAGGCATTCAATCAGCCCCAGCATTTT.

This chain uses TRBV28 with TRBJ2-2; 13 bases are a match to TRBD2. V dropped 4 bases and J dropped 8; count of bases not matched to a gene: 13. This CDR3 is 18 amino acids long. Germline assignment: CDR1 MDHEN and CDR2 SYDVKM. The CDR3 loop reads CASSSGTSGILRGGELFF. In DNA form, the CDR3 reads TGTGCCAGCAGTTCCGGGACTAGCGGGATCCTCAGGGGTGGGGAGCTGTTTTTT.

CDR3 bases: TGTGCCAGCAGTGACCCACGACAGGGTTCTGGAAACACCATATATTTT. It translates to CASSDPRQGSGNTIYF. The chain employs TRBV25-1 and TRBJ1-3, with TRBD1 identical over 7 bases. CDR1 and CDR2 (germline): MGHDK, SYGVNS. The V segment lost 3 bases and the J segment 1 base; nucleotides outside the gene matches: 6. This CDR3 comprises 16 residues.

Comment on this clone: The sample holds other DNA sequences that translate to the same CDR3. The V and J genes are TRBV18 and TRBJ2-7; 7 bases line up with TRBD1. The CDR3 covers 13 residues. The junction had 2 bases not matched to a gene; V was cut back by 3 bases and J by 3 bases. Germline assignment: CDR1 KGHSH and CDR2 LQKENI. Here the CDR3 reads CASSPGTVYEQYF. In nucleotides, the CDR3 is TGTGCCAGCTCACCGGGGACAGTCTACGAGCAGTACTTC.

V is TRBV2 and J is TRBJ2-7; unclear D gene. The CDR3 runs 10 residues. The ends were cut back, 8 bases at V and 4 bases at J, with 6 bases in the middle. Germline V lookup: CDR1 SNHLY, CDR2 FYNNEI. The CDR3 DNA reads TGTGCCAGCGCCCCTTACGAGCAGTACTTC. Protein: CASAPYEQYF.